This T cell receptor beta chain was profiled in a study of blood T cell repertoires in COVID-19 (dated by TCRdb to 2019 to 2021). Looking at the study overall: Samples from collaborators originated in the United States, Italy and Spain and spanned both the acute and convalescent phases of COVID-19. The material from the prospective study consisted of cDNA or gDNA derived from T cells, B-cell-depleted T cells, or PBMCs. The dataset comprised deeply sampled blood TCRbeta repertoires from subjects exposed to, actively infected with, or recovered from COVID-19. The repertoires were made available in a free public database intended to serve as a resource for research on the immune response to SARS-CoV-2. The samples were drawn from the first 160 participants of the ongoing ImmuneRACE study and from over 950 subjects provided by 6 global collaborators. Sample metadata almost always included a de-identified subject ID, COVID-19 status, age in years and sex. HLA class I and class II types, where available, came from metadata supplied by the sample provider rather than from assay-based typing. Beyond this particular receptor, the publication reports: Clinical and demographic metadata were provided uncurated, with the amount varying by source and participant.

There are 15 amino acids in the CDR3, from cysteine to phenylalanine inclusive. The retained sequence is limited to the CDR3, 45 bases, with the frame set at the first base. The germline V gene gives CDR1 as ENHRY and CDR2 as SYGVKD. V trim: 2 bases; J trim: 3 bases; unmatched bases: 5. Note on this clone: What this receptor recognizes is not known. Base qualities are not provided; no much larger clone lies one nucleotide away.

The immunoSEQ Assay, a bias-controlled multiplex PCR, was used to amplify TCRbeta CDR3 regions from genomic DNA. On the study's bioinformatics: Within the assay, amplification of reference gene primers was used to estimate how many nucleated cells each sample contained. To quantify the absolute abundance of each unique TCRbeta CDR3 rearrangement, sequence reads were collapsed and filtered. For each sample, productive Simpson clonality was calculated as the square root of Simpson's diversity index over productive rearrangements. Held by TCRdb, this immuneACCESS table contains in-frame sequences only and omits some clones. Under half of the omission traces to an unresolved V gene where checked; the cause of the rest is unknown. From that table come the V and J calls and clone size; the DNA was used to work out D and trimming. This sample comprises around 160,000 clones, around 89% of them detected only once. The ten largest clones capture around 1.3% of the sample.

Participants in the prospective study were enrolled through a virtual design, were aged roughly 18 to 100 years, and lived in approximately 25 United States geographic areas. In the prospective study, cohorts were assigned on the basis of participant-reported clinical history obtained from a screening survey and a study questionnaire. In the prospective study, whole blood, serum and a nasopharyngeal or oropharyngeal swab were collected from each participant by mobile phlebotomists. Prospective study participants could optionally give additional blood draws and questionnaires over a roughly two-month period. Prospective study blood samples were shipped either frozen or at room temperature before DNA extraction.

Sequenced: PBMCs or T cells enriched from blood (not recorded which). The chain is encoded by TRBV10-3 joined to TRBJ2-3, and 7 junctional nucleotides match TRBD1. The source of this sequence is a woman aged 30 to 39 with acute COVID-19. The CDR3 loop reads CAISETGVSTDTQYF. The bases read TGTGCCATCAGTGAGACAGGGGTCAGTACAGATACGCAGTATTTT.